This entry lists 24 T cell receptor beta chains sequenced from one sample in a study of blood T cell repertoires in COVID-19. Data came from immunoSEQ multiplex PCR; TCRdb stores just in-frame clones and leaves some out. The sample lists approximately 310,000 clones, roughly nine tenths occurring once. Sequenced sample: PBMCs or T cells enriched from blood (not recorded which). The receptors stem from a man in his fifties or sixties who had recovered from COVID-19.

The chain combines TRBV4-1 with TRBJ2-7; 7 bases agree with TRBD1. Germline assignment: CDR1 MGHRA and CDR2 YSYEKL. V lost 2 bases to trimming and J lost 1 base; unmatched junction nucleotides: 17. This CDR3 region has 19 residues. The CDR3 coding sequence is TGCGCCAGCAGCCAATTTACCGCCGAACCCCGGGACAGATCCTACGAGCAGTACTTC. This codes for CASSQFTAEPRDRSYEQYF.

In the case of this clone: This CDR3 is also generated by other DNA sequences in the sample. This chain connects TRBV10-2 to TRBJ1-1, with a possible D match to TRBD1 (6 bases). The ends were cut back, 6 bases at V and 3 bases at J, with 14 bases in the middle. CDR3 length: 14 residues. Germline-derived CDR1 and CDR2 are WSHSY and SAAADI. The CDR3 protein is CASSVRGRDTEAFF. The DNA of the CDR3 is TGCGCCAGCAGCGTCAGGGGTAGGGACACTGAAGCTTTCTTT.

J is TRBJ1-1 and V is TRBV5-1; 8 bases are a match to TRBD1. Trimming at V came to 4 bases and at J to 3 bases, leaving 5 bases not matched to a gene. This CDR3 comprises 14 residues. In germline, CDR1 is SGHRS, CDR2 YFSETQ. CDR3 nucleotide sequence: TGCGCCAGCAGCAAGACAGGGGAAGACACTGAAGCTTTCTTT. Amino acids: CASSKTGEDTEAFF.

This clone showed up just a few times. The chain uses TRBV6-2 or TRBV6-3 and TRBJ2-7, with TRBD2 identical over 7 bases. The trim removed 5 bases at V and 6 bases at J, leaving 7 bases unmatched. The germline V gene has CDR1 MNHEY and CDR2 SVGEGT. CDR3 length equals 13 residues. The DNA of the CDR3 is TGTGCCAGCAGTAGCGGGACTACTCTCGAGCAGTACTTC. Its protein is CASSSGTTLEQYF.

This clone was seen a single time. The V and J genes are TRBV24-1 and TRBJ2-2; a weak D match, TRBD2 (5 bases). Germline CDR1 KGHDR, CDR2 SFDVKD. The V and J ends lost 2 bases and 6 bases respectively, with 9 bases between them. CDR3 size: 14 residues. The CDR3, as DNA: TGTGCCACCAGTGATTCAATACTAGCCGGGGAGCTGTTTTTT. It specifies CATSDSILAGELFF.

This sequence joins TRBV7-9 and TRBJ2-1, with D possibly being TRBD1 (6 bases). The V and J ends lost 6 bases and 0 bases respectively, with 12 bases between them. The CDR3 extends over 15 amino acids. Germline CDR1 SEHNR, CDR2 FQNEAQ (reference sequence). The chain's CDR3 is CASSHRDNSYNEQFF. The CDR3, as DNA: TGTGCCAGCAGTCATCGGGACAACTCCTACAATGAGCAGTTCTTC.

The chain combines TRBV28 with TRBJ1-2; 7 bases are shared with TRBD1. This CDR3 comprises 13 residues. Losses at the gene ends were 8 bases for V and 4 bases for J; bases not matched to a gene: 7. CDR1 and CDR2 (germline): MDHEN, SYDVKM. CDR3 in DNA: TGTGCCAGCGTAACCGGGACAGTCTATGGCTACACCTTC. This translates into CASVTGTVYGYTF.

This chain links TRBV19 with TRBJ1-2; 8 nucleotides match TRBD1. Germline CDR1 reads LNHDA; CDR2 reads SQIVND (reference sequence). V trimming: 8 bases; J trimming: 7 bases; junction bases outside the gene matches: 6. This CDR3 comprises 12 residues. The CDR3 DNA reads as TGTGCCAGTGTTACAGGGGGTGTTGGCTACACCTTC. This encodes CASVTGGVGYTF.

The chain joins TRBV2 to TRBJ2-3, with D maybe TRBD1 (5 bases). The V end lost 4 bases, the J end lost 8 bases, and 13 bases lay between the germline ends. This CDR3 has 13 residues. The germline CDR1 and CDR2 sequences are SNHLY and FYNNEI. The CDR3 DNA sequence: TGTGCCAGCAGTGGGCAGGGTTACGGTACGCAGTATTTT. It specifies CASSGQGYGTQYF.

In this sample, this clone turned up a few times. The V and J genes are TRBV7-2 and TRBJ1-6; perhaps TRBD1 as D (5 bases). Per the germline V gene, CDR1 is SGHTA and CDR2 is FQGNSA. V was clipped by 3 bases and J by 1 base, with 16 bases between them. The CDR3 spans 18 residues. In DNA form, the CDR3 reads TGTGCCAGCAGCTTGTTTCAGGGACTCAGATCCTATAATTCACCCCTCCACTTT. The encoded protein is CASSLFQGLRSYNSPLHF.

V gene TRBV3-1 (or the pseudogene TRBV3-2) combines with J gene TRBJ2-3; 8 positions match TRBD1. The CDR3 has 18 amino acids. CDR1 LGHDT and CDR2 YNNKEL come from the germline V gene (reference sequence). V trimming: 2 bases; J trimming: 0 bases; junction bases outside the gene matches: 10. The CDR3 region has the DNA TGTGCCAGCAGCCAACCAAATGACAGGGGCCGAAGCACAGATACGCAGTATTTT. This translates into CASSQPNDRGRSTDTQYF.

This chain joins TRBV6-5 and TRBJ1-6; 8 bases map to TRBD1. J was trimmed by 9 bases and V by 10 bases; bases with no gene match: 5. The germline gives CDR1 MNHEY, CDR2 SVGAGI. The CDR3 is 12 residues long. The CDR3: CATDRGGSPLHF. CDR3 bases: TGTGCCACCGACAGGGGTGGTTCACCCCTCCACTTT.

In nucleotides, the CDR3 is TGTGCCAGCAGACTGGGACAGACTGAAGCTTTCTTT. This gives the protein CASRLGQTEAFF. The chain is built from TRBV6-5 and TRBJ1-1; 7 positions agree with TRBD1. The V gene end was trimmed by 6 bases and the J gene end by 5 bases; junction bases not matched to a gene: 3. This CDR3 comprises 12 residues. Germline V gene data show CDR1 as MNHEY and CDR2 as SVGAGI.

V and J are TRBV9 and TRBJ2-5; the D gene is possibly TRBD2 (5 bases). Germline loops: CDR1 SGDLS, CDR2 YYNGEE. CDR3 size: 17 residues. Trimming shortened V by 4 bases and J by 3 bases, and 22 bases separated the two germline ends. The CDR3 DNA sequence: TGTGCCAGCAGCTCGCGACCCTCCAGAGGGAATGAAGAGACCCAGTACTTC. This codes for CASSSRPSRGNEETQYF.

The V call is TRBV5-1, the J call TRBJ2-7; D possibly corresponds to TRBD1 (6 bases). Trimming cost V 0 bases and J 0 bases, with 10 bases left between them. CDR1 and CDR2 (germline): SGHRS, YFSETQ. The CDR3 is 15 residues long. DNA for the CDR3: TGCGCCAGCAGCTTGGGTCAGGGGAGCTCCTACGAGCAGTACTTC. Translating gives CASSLGQGSSYEQYF. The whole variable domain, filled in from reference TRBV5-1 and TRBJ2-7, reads KAGVTQTPRYLIKTRGQQVTLSCSPISGHRSVSWYQQTPGQGLQFLFEYFSETQRNKGNFPGRFSGRQFSNSRSEMNVSTLELGDSALYLCASSLGQGSSYEQYFGPGTRLTVT.

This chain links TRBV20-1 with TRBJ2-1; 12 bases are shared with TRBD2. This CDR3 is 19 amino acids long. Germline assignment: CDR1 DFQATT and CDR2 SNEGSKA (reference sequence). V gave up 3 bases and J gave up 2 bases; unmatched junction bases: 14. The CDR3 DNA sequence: TGCAGTGCTAGTAAGCCGAATCCGGGACTAGCGGGTACCTACAATGAGCAGTTCTTC. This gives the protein CSASKPNPGLAGTYNEQFF.

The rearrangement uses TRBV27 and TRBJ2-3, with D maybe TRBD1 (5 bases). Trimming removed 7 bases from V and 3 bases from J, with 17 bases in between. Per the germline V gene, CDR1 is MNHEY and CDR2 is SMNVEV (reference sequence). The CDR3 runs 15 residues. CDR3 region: CASTKGQGSTDTQYF. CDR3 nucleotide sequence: TGTGCCAGCACCAAGGGGCAGGGTAGTACAGATACGCAGTATTTT.

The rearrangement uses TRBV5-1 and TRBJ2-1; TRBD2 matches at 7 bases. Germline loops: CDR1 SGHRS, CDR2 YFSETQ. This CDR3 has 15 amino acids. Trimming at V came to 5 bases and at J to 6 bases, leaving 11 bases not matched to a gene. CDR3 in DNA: TGCGCCAGCAGTCAGCGGGACCCCTCGATCAATGAGCAGTTCTTC. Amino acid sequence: CASSQRDPSINEQFF. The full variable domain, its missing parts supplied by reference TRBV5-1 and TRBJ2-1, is KAGVTQTPRYLIKTRGQQVTLSCSPISGHRSVSWYQQTPGQGLQFLFEYFSETQRNKGNFPGRFSGRQFSNSRSEMNVSTLELGDSALYLCASSQRDPSINEQFFGPGTRLTVL.

The CDR3 DNA follows: TGTGCCAGCAGCTCCCTTAGGACTAGCGGAAGCTCCTACAATGAGCAGTTCTTC. This encodes CASSSLRTSGSSYNEQFF. The chain is built from TRBV11-2 and TRBJ2-1, with TRBD2 matching over 10 bases. Trimming cost V 4 bases and J 0 bases; bases outside gene matches: 9. CDR3 length equals 18 residues. Germline V gene lookup returns CDR1 SGHAT and CDR2 FQNNGV. The full variable domain, completed using reference TRBV11-2 and TRBJ2-1, is EAGVAQSPRYKIIEKRQSVAFWCNPISGHATLYWYQQILGQGPKLLIQFQNNGVVDDSQLPKDRFSAERLKGVDSTLKIQPAKLEDSAVYLCASSSLRTSGSSYNEQFFGPGTRLTVL.

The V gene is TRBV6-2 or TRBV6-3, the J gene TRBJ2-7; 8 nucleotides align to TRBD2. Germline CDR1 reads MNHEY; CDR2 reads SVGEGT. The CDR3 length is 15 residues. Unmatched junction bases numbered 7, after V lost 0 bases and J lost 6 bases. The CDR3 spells CASSYSSKRGIEQYF. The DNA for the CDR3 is TGTGCCAGCAGTTACTCTTCGAAGCGGGGGATCGAGCAGTACTTC.

The CDR3 loop reads CASSYSDSGYGYTF. CDR3 DNA: TGTGCCAGCAGTTACTCGGACAGCGGATATGGCTACACCTTC. The V gene is TRBV6-6, the J gene TRBJ1-2, with a tentative D call TRBD1 (6 bases). CDR1 is MNHNY and CDR2 is SVGAGI in the germline V gene (reference sequence). Trimming shortened V by 0 bases and J by 5 bases, and 10 bases separated the two germline ends. The CDR3 has 14 amino acids.

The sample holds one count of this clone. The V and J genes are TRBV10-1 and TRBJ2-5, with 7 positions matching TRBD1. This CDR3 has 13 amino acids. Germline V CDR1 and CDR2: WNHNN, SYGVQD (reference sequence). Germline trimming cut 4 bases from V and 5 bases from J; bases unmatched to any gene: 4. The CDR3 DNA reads TGCGCCAGCAGTGGACAGGGAAGGGAGACCCAGTACTTC. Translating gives CASSGQGRETQYF.

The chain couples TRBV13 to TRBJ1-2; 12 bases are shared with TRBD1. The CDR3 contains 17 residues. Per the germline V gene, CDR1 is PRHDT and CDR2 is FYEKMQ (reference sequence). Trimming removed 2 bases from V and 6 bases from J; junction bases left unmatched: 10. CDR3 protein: CASSLRGTGGWNNGYTF. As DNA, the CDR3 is TGTGCCAGCAGCTTAAGGGGGACAGGGGGCTGGAATAATGGCTACACCTTC.

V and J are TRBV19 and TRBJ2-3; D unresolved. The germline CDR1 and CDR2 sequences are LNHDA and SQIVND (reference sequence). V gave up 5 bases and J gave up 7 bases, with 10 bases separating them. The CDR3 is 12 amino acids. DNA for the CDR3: TGTGCCAGTAGTCAGAGAGGTCATACGCAGTATTTT. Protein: CASSQRGHTQYF.